The 30 T cell receptor beta chains below come from one sample, sequenced in a study of response to subunit inactivated influenza vaccine. Via MiXCR, TCRdb re-called the RT-PCR reads, giving one row per CDR3 protein. The table includes almost 250,000 distinct CDR3 sequences, more than 10% detected once. Material: non-naive T cells sorted from PBMCs, obtained 14 to 15 days before vaccination. The receptor source for this set is a man between 50 and 59 years old who received an inactivated influenza vaccine.

The table lists this clonotype with a few counts. The chain recombines TRBV20-1 with TRBJ2-5; D remains ambiguous. V dropped 5 bases and J dropped 1 base, with 5 bases sitting between them. The germline V gene encodes CDR1 DFQATT and CDR2 SNEGSKA (reference sequence). CDR3 length: 11 amino acids. The CDR3, as DNA: TGCAGTGCTCAATCCCAAGAGACCCAGTACTTC. Translated, it gives CSAQSQETQYF.

This chain uses TRBV20-1 with TRBJ2-1, with 7 bases that match TRBD2. V lost 0 bases and J lost 3; bases outside the gene matches: 8. The CDR3 runs 16 residues. The germline V gene encodes CDR1 DFQATT and CDR2 SNEGSKA (reference sequence). CDR3 residues: CSARDQGTTVYNEQFF. The CDR3 region has the DNA TGCAGTGCTAGAGATCAAGGGACTACCGTCTACAATGAGCAGTTCTTC.

This chain links TRBV12-3 or TRBV12-4 with TRBJ1-2; tentative D call: TRBD1 (6 bases). This CDR3 has 13 amino acids. Trimming pared 6 bases from V and 8 bases from J, leaving 16 bases between. DNA for the CDR3: TGTGCCAGCAGGCGCGGGACACCCAACGGCTACACCTTC. It is translated as CASRRGTPNGYTF.

Many counts were recorded for this clonotype. This rearrangement joins TRBV7-2 to TRBJ2-1, with 13 nucleotides matching TRBD2. The trim removed 4 bases at V and 4 bases at J, leaving 7 bases unmatched. CDR3 length: 17 amino acids. The germline V gene encodes CDR1 SGHTA and CDR2 FQGNSA. The CDR3 sequence: CASSYGLAGAIYNEQFF. The DNA for the CDR3 is TGTGCCAGCAGCTACGGACTAGCGGGAGCCATTTACAATGAGCAGTTCTTC.

Points on this clonotype: This may be a read error, as it is one base from a much larger clone. The chain recombines TRBV12-3 or TRBV12-4 with TRBJ1-5, with 7 bases identical to TRBD1. CDR3 length: 16 amino acids. J gave up 1 base and V 10 bases, and 13 bases lay outside the gene matches. The CDR3 nucleotides read TGTGCCATCACTTTATCAGGGGGAAGGAGCAATCAGCCCCAGCATTTT. Protein: CAITLSGGRSNQPQHF.

The rearrangement joins TRBV20-1 to TRBJ2-5; D is undetermined. V was trimmed by 4 bases and J by 4 bases, leaving 10 bases between them. The CDR3 is made up of 12 amino acids. Per the germline V gene, CDR1 is DFQATT and CDR2 is SNEGSKA (reference sequence). The CDR3 DNA sequence: TGCAGTGCTACCTGGGTCGGAGAGACCCAGTACTTC. Translation: CSATWVGETQYF.

CDR3 residues: CSVAQGAPAKNIQYF. In nucleotides, the CDR3 is TGCAGCGTTGCACAGGGGGCGCCGGCCAAAAACATTCAGTACTTC. The chain joins TRBV29-1 to TRBJ2-4, with TRBD1 matching over 9 bases. Trimming cost V 4 bases and J 1 base; bases outside gene matches: 5. Germline values: CDR1 SQVTM, CDR2 ANQGSEA. CDR3 length: 15 amino acids.

This clonotype was seen more than once but under ten times. The rearrangement joins TRBV7-2 to TRBJ2-2; 10 bases are a match to TRBD2. V lost 3 bases, J lost 7 bases, and 5 bases stayed unmatched. CDR3 length: 15 amino acids. Germline-derived CDR1 and CDR2 are SGHTA and FQGNSA. DNA for the CDR3: TGTGCCAGCAGCTTTGCTAGCGGGAGTAACGGGGAGCTGTTTTTT. Translating gives CASSFASGSNGELFF.

The rearrangement joins TRBV29-1 to TRBJ2-3, with 8 bases that match TRBD2. The length of the CDR3 is 13 residues. V was clipped by 3 bases and J by 7 bases; unmatched bases: 6. CDR1 is SQVTM and CDR2 is ANQGSEA in the germline V gene. DNA for the CDR3: TGCAGCGTTGATTCCCGGGAGGGGTATACGCAGTATTTT. It translates to CSVDSREGYTQYF.

This clonotype was observed a few times. V and J are TRBV5-1 and TRBJ2-1; 8 bases match TRBD2. The CDR3 extends over 14 amino acids. The V and J ends lost 5 bases and 6 bases, in that order; junction bases with no gene match: 7. Germline-derived CDR1 and CDR2 are SGHRS and YFSETQ. CDR3 nucleotide sequence: TGCGCCAGCAGGATCGCGGGGGGCCTCAATGAGCAGTTCTTC. This sequence encodes CASRIAGGLNEQFF.

The table lists this clonotype with many counts. The gene calls are TRBV5-5 and TRBJ2-7; tentatively, D is TRBD1 or TRBD2 (6 bases each). Germline lookup yields CDR1 SGHKS and CDR2 YYEKEE (reference sequence). Trimming took 1 base from V and 3 from J, leaving 11 bases between them. This CDR3 contains 14 residues. The CDR3 DNA sequence: TGTGCCAGCAGCTTGCGGGGGCTAAGCTACGAGCAGTACTTC. Amino acid sequence: CASSLRGLSYEQYF.

This clonotype occurred a few times. This chain uses TRBV3-1 with TRBJ1-3; D is uncertain. Germline V gives CDR1 LGHDT, CDR2 YNNKEL (reference sequence). V shed 9 bases and J shed 0 bases, with 9 bases lying between them. The CDR3 is 13 amino acids. CDR3 in amino acids: CASSSASGNTIYF. The CDR3 DNA follows: TGTGCCAGTTCGTCTGCCTCTGGAAACACCATATATTTT.

This clonotype was counted ten times or more. The rearrangement joins TRBV5-1 to TRBJ2-5; D might be TRBD2 (5 bases). The length of the CDR3 is 13 residues. Germline assignment: CDR1 SGHRS and CDR2 YFSETQ. Trimming cost V 6 bases and J 3 bases, with 12 bases left between them. In nucleotides, the CDR3 is TGCGCCAGCACGTCCGGGAACGAAGAGACCCAGTACTTC. Translating it yields CASTSGNEETQYF.

This clonotype was observed at least ten times. The chain joins TRBV7-6 to TRBJ1-3, with 8 bases fitting TRBD1. Trimming removed 4 bases from V and 0 bases from J; junction bases left unmatched: 5. The CDR3 runs to 16 residues. The germline CDR1 and CDR2 sequences are SGHVS and FNYEAQ. The chain's CDR3 is CASSSRTGHSGNTIYF. In DNA, the CDR3 is TGTGCCAGCAGCTCCCGGACAGGGCACTCTGGAAACACCATATATTTT.

This CDR3 is CASSYSTGGRGTDTQYF. CDR3 coding DNA: TGTGCCAGCAGTTACTCGACAGGGGGCCGCGGCACAGATACGCAGTATTTT. This chain links TRBV6-2 or TRBV6-3 with TRBJ2-3; 10 nucleotides align to TRBD1. With 0 bases clipped from V and 1 base from J, the junction kept 4 bases outside the gene matches. The germline V gene has CDR1 MNHEY and CDR2 SVGEGT. The CDR3 length is 17 residues.

The table lists this clonotype with a few counts. This chain links TRBV6-1 with TRBJ1-6; no reliable D call. CDR1 and CDR2 (germline): MNHNS, SASEGT. The CDR3 has 15 residues. The ends were cut back, 3 bases at V and 6 bases at J, with 12 bases in the middle. CDR3 loop: CASSDQTGFNSPLHF. The CDR3 nucleotides read TGTGCCAGCAGTGACCAGACCGGATTTAATTCACCCCTCCACTTT.

There are many counts of this clonotype. This chain joins TRBV5-1 and TRBJ2-1; a weak D match, TRBD1 (6 bases). The CDR3 is 14 residues long. The V gene lost 4 bases and the J gene lost 6 bases, with 14 bases spanning the gap. Germline V gene data show CDR1 as SGHRS and CDR2 as YFSETQ. The CDR3 sequence: CASSPIAGVNEQFF. Written as DNA, the CDR3 is TGCGCCAGCAGCCCCATTGCAGGGGTCAATGAGCAGTTCTTC.

This clonotype was picked up many times. The chain employs TRBV24-1 and TRBJ2-3, with a possible D match to TRBD2 (6 bases). The CDR3 sequence is 15 residues long. Trimming removed 5 bases at V and 3 bases at J, with 14 bases between. Germline CDR1 KGHDR, CDR2 SFDVKD. The CDR3 protein is CATSAAGRLTDTQYF. Here the CDR3 DNA reads TGTGCCACCAGTGCCGCGGGACGATTGACAGATACGCAGTATTTT.

The chain has TRBV7-2 and TRBJ2-7; TRBD1 might be the D (5 bases). Germline V gives CDR1 SGHTA, CDR2 FQGNSA. This CDR3 has 15 amino acids. Between the trimmed V and J ends, which lost 5 bases and 4 bases, there was a span of 18 bases. CDR3 DNA sequence: TGTGCCAGCAGCCGGCACTATACAGGCTTATACGAGCAGTACTTC. It codes for CASSRHYTGLYEQYF.

This clonotype turned up a few times. This chain connects TRBV5-1 to TRBJ1-4; 11 bases match TRBD1. The CDR3 covers 16 residues. The V and J ends lost 4 bases and 2 bases, in that order; junction bases with no gene match: 4. Germline CDR1 reads SGHRS; CDR2 reads YFSETQ. CDR3 loop: CASSPDRGLTNEKLFF. Written as DNA, the CDR3 is TGCGCCAGCAGCCCGGACAGGGGGCTGACTAATGAAAAACTGTTTTTT.

The chain uses TRBV29-1 and TRBJ2-3; TRBD2 matches at 8 bases. CDR1 SQVTM and CDR2 ANQGSEA come from the germline V gene. V shed 2 bases, J shed 8 bases, and the junction held 9 bases outside the gene matches. The CDR3 is 14 residues long. CDR3 coding DNA: TGCAGCGTTGAAATCGGGGGGGGCAGGGGTACGCAGTATTTT. This codes for CSVEIGGGRGTQYF.

CDR3 in amino acids: CASSEAMVDTQYF. The CDR3, as DNA: TGTGCCAGCAGTGAAGCGATGGTAGATACGCAGTATTTT. The chain has TRBV2 and TRBJ2-3; D remains unclear. The germline CDR1 and CDR2 sequences are SNHLY and FYNNEI. This CDR3 has 13 amino acids. V shed 0 bases and J shed 5 bases, with 6 bases lying between them.

The CDR3 bases are TGCGCCAGCAGCTTGGCCCCTGATTCCTTCTACGAGCAGTACTTC. Its protein is CASSLAPDSFYEQYF. The chain is built from TRBV5-1 and TRBJ2-7; no definite D call. The CDR3 covers 15 residues. Trimming removed 0 bases from V and 3 bases from J, with 13 bases in between. CDR1 SGHRS and CDR2 YFSETQ come from the germline V gene.

This chain connects TRBV5-1 to TRBJ2-7; D may be TRBD2 (6 bases). V was cut by 3 bases and J by 0 bases, with 16 bases left in between. The CDR3 spans 16 residues. The germline gives CDR1 SGHRS, CDR2 YFSETQ. The DNA for the CDR3 is TGCGCCAGCAGCTCTGGAGGGGTTCCTCACTCCTACGAGCAGTACTTC. Protein sequence: CASSSGGVPHSYEQYF.

This clonotype was detected only a few times. V and J are TRBV9 and TRBJ2-1, with TRBD2 matching 7 bases. V lost 4 bases and J lost 5; bases outside the gene matches: 6. Germline CDR1 SGDLS, CDR2 YYNGEE. The CDR3 totals 14 residues. The DNA for the CDR3 is TGTGCCAGCAGCTCCCGGGAGGTGCACAATGAGCAGTTCTTC. It specifies CASSSREVHNEQFF.

This clonotype was counted only a few times. CDR3 nucleotides: TGCGCCAGCAGCCAAGAGGGACTAGTTGGAAACACCATATATTTT. Its translation: CASSQEGLVGNTIYF. This sequence joins TRBV4-1 and TRBJ1-3, with a weak D call TRBD1 (5 bases). Germline-derived CDR1 and CDR2 are MGHRA and YSYEKL. Deletions cut 0 bases from V and 3 bases from J, with 9 bases between. The length of the CDR3 is 15 residues.

This clonotype has at least ten counts. The chain recombines TRBV5-6 with TRBJ2-2; 8 bases line up with TRBD1. Germline assignment: CDR1 SGHDT and CDR2 YYEEEE. V dropped 4 bases and J dropped 4; count of bases not matched to a gene: 6. The CDR3 extends over 15 amino acids. The CDR3 region is CASSVDRGATGELFF. Written as DNA, the CDR3 is TGTGCCAGCAGCGTAGACAGGGGTGCCACCGGGGAGCTGTTTTTT.

The chain couples TRBV5-6 to TRBJ1-5, with D possibly being TRBD1 (5 bases). Trimming pared 6 bases from V and 9 bases from J, leaving 22 bases between. The germline V gene encodes CDR1 SGHDT and CDR2 YYEEEE. The CDR3 has 15 residues. The CDR3 nucleotides are TGTGCCAGCACCCGACGGGGGGAATTAACTAGGCCCCAGCATTTT. It translates to CASTRRGELTRPQHF.

This clonotype was recorded a few times. The CDR3 loop is CASSFQGGGYTF. The CDR3 region has the DNA TGTGCCAGCAGCTTCCAGGGAGGTGGCTACACCTTC. The chain links TRBV7-9 to TRBJ1-2, with a weak D call TRBD1 (5 bases). V lost 3 bases to trimming and J lost 7 bases, with 9 bases between them. Germline CDR1 reads SEHNR; CDR2 reads FQNEAQ (reference sequence). CDR3 length: 12 residues.

This clonotype showed up just once. V and J are TRBV6-5 and TRBJ2-1; D not resolved. The CDR3 consists of 17 residues. Per germline, CDR1 MNHEY and CDR2 SVGAGI. V lost 0 bases to trimming and J lost 0 bases, with 12 bases between them. In DNA, the CDR3 is TGTGCCAGCAGTTACTCGATTGCCAGGCCCTCCTACAATGAGCAGTTCTTC. It translates to CASSYSIARPSYNEQFF.